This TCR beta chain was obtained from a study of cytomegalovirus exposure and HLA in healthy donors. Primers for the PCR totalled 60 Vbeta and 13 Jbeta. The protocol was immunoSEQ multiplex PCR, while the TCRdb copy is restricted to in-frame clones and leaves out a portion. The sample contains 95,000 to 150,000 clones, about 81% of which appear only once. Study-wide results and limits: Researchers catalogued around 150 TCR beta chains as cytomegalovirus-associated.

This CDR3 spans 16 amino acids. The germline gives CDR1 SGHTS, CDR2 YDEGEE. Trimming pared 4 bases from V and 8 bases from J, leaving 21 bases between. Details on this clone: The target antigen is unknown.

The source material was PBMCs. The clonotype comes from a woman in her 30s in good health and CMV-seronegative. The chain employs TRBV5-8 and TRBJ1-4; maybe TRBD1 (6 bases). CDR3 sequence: CASSRPKQGRGEKLFF. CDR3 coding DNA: TGTGCCAGCAGCCGTCCGAAACAGGGACGGGGCGAAAAACTGTTTTTT.